A selection of T cell receptor beta chains follows, all from one sample in a study of CD8 T cells in Susac syndrome. TCRdb fed the immunoSEQ multiplex PCR reads into MiXCR, producing one record per CDR3 protein. The sample lists a few hundred thousand distinct CDR3 sequences; approximately 89% were seen once. The sample was CD8+ T cells from PBMCs. These receptor sequences come from a human donor with multiple sclerosis. CDR3s include the opening cysteine and the closing phenylalanine or tryptophan. The D gene is left open where the match is weak. A row's size may be missing; if present it is once, few, many or a size class.

d_call | j_call | clone_size | v_call | cdr3_nt | cdr3_aa
TRBD2 | TRBJ2-7 | - | TRBV7-9 | TGTGCCAGCACCCCTAGCGGGATCCCCTACGAGCAGTACTTC | CASTPSGIPYEQYF
TRBD1 | TRBJ2-7 | few | TRBV28 | TGTGCCAGCAGTTGGGAAATCTACCGGGACAGGGACGAGCAGTACTTC | CASSWEIYRDRDEQYF
TRBD1 | TRBJ2-7 | - | TRBV30 | TGTGCCTGGACTTGGACAGGGGACTACGAGCAGTACTTC | CAWTWTGDYEQYF
- | TRBJ2-1 | - | TRBV18 | TGTGCCAGCTCACCCCGTGGGGAAGGGGAAAATGAGCAGTTCTTC | CASSPRGEGENEQFF
- | TRBJ2-7 | - | TRBV29-1 | TGCAGCGCCGACCTACCCTTTGGAGGGCAGTACTTC | CSADLPFGGQYF
- | TRBJ1-2 | - | TRBV12-3/TRBV12-4 | TGTGCCAGCAGTTCTACCAGGACCCTCTATGGCTACACCTTC | CASSSTRTLYGYTF
- | TRBJ2-1 | - | TRBV19 | TGTGCCAGTAGTACTGAGGGGAATGAGCAGTTCTTC | CASSTEGNEQFF
TRBD1 | TRBJ2-1 | - | TRBV5-6 | TGTGCCAGCAGCTTGACCTTCGACAGGGTCAATGAGCAGTTCTTC | CASSLTFDRVNEQFF
TRBD1 | TRBJ2-7 | - | TRBV28 | TGTGCCAGCAGGATCCTCGGACAGGGTGACCACGAGCAGTACTTC | CASRILGQGDHEQYF
TRBD2 | TRBJ2-1 | - | TRBV10-3 | TGTGCCATCAGTGAGTCGCGGGATGCGGGAGGGTTATCCAATGAGCAGTTCTTC | CAISESRDAGGLSNEQFF
- | TRBJ1-1 | - | TRBV27 | TGTGCCAGCAGTTCCTGGACGCTTATCGAAGCTTTCTTT | CASSSWTLIEAFF
TRBD1 | TRBJ2-7 | few | TRBV5-1 | TGCGCCAGCAGCTCGACGGGACAGGGATCGTACGAGCAGTACTTC | CASSSTGQGSYEQYF
- | TRBJ1-2 | - | TRBV5-1 | TGCGCCAGCAGCGGACAGCTGTTCGATGGCTACACCTTC | CASSGQLFDGYTF
- | TRBJ2-7 | - | TRBV19 | TGTGCCAGTAGTCAGCTCGGCTTCTACGAGCAGTACTTC | CASSQLGFYEQYF
- | TRBJ1-1 | few | TRBV2 | TGTGCCAGCAGTGAAGGGGCAGCACTTGAGGACACTGAAGCTTTCTTT | CASSEGAALEDTEAFF
- | TRBJ2-1 | - | TRBV2 | TGTGCCAGCAGTGAAGAGAGGGTGTTCCTCCCTTTCTACAATGAGCAGTTCTTC | CASSEERVFLPFYNEQFF
- | TRBJ1-1 | - | TRBV19 | TGTGCCAGTAGTATTGAGGACAGCAACACTGAAGCTTTCTTT | CASSIEDSNTEAFF
- | TRBJ2-2 | once | TRBV28 | TGTGCCAGCAGTTTAAGGTCCCCGAACACCGGGGAGCTGTTTTTT | CASSLRSPNTGELFF
- | TRBJ1-1 | - | TRBV4-1 | TGCGCCAGCAGCCAGGACCCCCGGGGGCTCACTGAAGCTTTCTTT | CASSQDPRGLTEAFF
- | TRBJ1-2 | - | TRBV12-5 | TGTGCTAGTGGTTCCGCAACAACCCTTGACGGTCATGGCTACACCTTC | CASGSATTLDGHGYTF
TRBD2 | TRBJ2-1 | - | TRBV30 | TGTGCCTGCTTCGCAGCGGGAGTAGGGAATTACAATGAGCAGTTCTTC | CACFAAGVGNYNEQFF
- | TRBJ1-1 | - | TRBV20-1 | TGCAGTGCTAGAGATTTGGGGGATCCTGAAGCTTTCTTT | CSARDLGDPEAFF
- | TRBJ2-1 | - | TRBV23-1 | TGCGCCAGCAGTCAATGGGCCGGGACGGGGAACAATGAGCAGTTCTTC | CASSQWAGTGNNEQFF
TRBD1 | TRBJ2-1 | - | TRBV20-1 | TGCAGTGCTAGTAGGGACAGGGGTGGGGGCAATGAGCAGTTCTTC | CSASRDRGGGNEQFF